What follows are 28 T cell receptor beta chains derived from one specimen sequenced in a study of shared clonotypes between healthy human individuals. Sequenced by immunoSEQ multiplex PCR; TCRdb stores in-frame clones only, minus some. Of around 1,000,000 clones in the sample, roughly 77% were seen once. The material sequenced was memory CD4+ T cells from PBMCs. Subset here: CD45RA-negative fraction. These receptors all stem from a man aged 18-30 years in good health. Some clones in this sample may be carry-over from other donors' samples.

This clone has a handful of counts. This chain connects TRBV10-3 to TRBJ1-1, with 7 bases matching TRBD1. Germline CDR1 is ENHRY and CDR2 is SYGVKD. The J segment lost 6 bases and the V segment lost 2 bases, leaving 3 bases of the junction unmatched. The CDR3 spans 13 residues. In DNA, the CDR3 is TGTGCCATCAGTGAGCGAGACAGGGCTGAAGCTTTCTTT. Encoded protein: CAISERDRAEAFF.

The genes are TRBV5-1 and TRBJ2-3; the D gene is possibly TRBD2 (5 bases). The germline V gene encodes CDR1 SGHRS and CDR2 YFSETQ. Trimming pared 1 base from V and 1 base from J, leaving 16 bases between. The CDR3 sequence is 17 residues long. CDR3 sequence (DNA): TGCGCCAGCAGCTTGTTCGGGATGGGCAGCGGCACAGATACGCAGTATTTT. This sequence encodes CASSLFGMGSGTDTQYF.

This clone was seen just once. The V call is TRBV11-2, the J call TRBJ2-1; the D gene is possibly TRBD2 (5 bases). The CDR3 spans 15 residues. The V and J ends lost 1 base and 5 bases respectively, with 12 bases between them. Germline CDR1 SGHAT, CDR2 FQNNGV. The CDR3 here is CASSLAWGANNEQFF. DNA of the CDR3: TGTGCCAGCAGCTTAGCGTGGGGAGCGAACAATGAGCAGTTCTTC.

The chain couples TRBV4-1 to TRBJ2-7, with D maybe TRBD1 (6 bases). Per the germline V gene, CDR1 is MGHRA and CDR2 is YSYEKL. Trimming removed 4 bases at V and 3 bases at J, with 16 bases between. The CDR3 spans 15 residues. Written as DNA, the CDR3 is TGCGCCAGCAGCCCCCGGGCGACAGGTAACTACGAGCAGTACTTC. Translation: CASSPRATGNYEQYF.

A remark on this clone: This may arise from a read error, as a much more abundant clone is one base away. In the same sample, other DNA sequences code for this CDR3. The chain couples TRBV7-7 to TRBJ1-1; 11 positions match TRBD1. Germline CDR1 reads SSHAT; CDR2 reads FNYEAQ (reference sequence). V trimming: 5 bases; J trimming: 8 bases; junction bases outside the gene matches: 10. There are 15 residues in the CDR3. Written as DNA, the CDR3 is TGTGCCAGCAGCCGAATCGGACAGGGGGCCTCCGAAGCTTTCTTT. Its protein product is CASSRIGQGASEAFF.

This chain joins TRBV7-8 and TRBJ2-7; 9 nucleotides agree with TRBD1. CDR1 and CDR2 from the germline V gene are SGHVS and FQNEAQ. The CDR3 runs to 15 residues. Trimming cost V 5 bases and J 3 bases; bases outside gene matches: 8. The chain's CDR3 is CASSKVTGGVYEQYF. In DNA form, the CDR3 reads TGTGCCAGCAGCAAAGTGACAGGGGGGGTCTACGAGCAGTACTTC.

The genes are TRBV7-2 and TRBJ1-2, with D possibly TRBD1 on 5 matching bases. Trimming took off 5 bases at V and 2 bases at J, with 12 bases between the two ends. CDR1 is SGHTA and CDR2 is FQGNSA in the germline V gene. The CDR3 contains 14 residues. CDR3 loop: CASSPRQLNYGYTF. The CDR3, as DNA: TGTGCCAGCAGCCCCCGACAGCTAAACTATGGCTACACCTTC. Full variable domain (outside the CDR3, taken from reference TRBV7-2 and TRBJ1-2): GAGVSQSPSNKVTEKGKDVELRCDPISGHTALYWYRQSLGQGLEFLIYFQGNSAPDKSGLPSDRFSAERTGGSVSTLTIQRTQQEDSAVYLCASSPRQLNYGYTFGSGTRLTVV.

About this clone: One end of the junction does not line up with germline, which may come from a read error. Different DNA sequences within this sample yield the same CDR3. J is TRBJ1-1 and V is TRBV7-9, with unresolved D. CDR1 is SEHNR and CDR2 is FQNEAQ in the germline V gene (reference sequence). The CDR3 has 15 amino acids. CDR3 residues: CASSLHLWERDEAFF. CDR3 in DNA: TGTGCTAGCAGCTTACACCTGTGGGAACGGGATGAAGCTTTCTTT. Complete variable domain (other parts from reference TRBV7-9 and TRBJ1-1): DTGVSQNPRHKITKRGQNVTFRCDPISEHNRLYWYRQTLGQGPEFLTYFQNEAQLEKSRLLSDRFSAERPKGSFSTLEIQRTEQGDSAMYLCASSLHLWERDEAFFGQGTRLTVV.

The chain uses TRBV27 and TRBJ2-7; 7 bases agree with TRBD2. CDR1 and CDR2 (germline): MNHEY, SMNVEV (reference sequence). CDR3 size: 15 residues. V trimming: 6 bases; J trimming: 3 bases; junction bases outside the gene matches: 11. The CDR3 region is CASSLTTSTRYEQYF. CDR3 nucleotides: TGTGCCAGCAGCCTGACGACTAGCACCCGCTACGAGCAGTACTTC.

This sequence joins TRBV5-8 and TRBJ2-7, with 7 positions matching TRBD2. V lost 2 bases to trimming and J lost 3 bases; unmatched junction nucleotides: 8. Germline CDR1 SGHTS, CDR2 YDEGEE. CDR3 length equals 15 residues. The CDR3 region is CASSFGTGGGYEQYF. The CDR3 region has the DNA TGTGCCAGCAGCTTTGGAACTGGGGGGGGCTACGAGCAGTACTTC.

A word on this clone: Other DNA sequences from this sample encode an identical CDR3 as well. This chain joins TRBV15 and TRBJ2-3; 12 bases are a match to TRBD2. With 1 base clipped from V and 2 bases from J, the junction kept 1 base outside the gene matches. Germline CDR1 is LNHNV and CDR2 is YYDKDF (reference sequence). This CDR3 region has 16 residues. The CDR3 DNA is TGTGCCACCAGCAGAGGACTAGCGGGAGTCACAGATACGCAGTATTTT. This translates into CATSRGLAGVTDTQYF.

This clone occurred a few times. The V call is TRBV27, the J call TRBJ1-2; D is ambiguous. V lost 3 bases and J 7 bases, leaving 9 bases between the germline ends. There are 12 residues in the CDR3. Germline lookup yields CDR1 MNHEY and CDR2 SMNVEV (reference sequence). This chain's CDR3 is CASSFKGVGYTF. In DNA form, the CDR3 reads TGTGCCAGCAGTTTCAAGGGTGTTGGCTACACCTTC.

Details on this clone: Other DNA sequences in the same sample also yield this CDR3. The CDR3 DNA is TGCGCCAGCAGCTTGGCTGCAGGGAGCTACAATGAGCAGTTCTTC. It specifies CASSLAAGSYNEQFF. This sequence joins TRBV5-1 and TRBJ2-1; D is possibly TRBD1 or TRBD2 (5 bases each). This CDR3 spans 15 amino acids. Per the germline V gene, CDR1 is SGHRS and CDR2 is YFSETQ. The V and J ends lost 0 bases and 3 bases respectively, with 10 bases between them.

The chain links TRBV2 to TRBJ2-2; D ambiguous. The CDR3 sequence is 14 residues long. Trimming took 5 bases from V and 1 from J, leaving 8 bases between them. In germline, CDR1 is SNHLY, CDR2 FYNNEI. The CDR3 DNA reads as TGTGCCAGCAGTCTGTTAGAGAACACCGGGGAGCTGTTTTTT. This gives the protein CASSLLENTGELFF.

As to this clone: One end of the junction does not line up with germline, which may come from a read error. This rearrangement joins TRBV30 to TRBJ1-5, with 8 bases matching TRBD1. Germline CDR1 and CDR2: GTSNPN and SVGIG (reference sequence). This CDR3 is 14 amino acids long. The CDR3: CARSAGQGDRPQHF. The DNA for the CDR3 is TGTGCCCGGAGTGCTGGACAGGGTGATCGGCCCCAGCATTTT.

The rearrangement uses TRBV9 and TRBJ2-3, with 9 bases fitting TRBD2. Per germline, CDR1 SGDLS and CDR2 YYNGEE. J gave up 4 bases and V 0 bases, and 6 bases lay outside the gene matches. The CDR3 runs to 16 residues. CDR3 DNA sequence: TGTGCCAGCAGCGTAGATGGCGGGAGGGTACCAGATACGCAGTATTTT. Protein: CASSVDGGRVPDTQYF. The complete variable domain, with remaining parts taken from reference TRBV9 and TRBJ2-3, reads DSGVTQTPKHLITATGQRVTLRCSPRSGDLSVYWYQQSLDQGLQFLIQYYNGEERAKGNILERFSAQQFPDLHSELNLSSLELGDSALYFCASSVDGGRVPDTQYFGPGTRLTVL.

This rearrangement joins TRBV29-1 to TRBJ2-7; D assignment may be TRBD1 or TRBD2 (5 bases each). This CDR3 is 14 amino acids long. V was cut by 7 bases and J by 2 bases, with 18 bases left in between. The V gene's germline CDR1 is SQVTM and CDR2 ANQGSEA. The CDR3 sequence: CSAARGYKTYEQYF. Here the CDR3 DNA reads TGCAGCGCCGCCCGGGGCTACAAAACCTACGAGCAGTACTTC.

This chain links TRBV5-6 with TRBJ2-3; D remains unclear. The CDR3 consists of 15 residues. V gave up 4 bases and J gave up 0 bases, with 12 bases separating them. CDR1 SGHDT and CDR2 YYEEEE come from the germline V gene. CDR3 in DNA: TGTGCCAGCAGCCCCTACCTGTTCAGCACAGATACGCAGTATTTT. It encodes CASSPYLFSTDTQYF. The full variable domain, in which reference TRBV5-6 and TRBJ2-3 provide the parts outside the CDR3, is DAGVTQSPTHLIKTRGQQVTLRCSPKSGHDTVSWYQQALGQGPQFIFQYYEEEERQRGNFPDRFSGHQFPNYSSELNVNALLLGDSALYLCASSPYLFSTDTQYFGPGTRLTVL.

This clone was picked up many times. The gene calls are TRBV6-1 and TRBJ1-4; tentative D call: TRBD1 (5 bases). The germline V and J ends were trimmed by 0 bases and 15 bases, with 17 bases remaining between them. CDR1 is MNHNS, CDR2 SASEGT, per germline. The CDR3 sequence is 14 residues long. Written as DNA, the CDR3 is TGTGCCAGCAGTGAAGCGTGGGCACCAAGGGGAGTGTTTTTT. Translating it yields CASSEAWAPRGVFF.

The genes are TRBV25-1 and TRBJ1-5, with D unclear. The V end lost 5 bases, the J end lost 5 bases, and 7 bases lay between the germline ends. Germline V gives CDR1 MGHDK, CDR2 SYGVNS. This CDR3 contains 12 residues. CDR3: CASSLHDQPQHF. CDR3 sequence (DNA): TGTGCCAGCAGTCTCCATGATCAGCCCCAGCATTTT.

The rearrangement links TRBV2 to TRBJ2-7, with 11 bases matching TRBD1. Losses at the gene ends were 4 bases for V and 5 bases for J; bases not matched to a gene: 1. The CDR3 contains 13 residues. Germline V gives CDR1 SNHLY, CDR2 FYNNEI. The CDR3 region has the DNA TGTGCCAGCAGTGGGGACAGGGGGAACGAGCAGTACTTC. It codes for CASSGDRGNEQYF.

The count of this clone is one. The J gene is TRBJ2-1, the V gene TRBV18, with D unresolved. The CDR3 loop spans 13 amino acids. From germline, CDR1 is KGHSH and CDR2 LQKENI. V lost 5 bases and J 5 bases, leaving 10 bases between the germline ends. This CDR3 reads CASSARSDNEQFF. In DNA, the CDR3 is TGTGCCAGCTCAGCGCGAAGCGACAATGAGCAGTTCTTC.

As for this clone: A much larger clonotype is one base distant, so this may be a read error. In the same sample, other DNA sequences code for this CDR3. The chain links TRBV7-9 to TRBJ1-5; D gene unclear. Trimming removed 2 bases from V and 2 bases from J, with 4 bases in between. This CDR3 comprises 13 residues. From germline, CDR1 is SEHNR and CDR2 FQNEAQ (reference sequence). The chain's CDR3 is CASSLQGNQPQHF. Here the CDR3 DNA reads TGTGCCAGCAGCTTACAGGGCAATCAGCCCCAGCATTTT.

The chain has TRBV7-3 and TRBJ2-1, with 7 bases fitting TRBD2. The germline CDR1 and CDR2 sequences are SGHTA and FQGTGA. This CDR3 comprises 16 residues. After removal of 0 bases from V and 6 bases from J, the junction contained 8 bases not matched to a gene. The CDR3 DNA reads TGTGCCAGCAGCTTAACGTCGCGGGAGTGGGGCAATGAGCAGTTCTTC. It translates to CASSLTSREWGNEQFF.

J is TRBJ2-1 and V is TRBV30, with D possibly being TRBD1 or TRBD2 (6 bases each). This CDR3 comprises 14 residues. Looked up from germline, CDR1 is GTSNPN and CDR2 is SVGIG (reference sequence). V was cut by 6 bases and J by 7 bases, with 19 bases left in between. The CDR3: CACHRGLAFNEQFF. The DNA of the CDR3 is TGTGCCTGCCATCGGGGGCTAGCGTTTAATGAGCAGTTCTTC.

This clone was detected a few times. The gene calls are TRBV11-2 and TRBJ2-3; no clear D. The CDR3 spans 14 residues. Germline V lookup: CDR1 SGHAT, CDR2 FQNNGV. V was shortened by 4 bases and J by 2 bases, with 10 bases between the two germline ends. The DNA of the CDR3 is TGTGCCAGCAGCTCCGGGCCCGTCACAGATACGCAGTATTTT. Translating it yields CASSSGPVTDTQYF.

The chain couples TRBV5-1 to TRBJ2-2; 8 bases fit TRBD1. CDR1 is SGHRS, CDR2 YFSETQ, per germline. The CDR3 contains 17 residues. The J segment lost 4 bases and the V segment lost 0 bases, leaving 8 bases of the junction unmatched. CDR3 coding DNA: TGCGCCAGCAGCTTGGGACAGGGGTTAATGACCACCGGGGAGCTGTTTTTT. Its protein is CASSLGQGLMTTGELFF.

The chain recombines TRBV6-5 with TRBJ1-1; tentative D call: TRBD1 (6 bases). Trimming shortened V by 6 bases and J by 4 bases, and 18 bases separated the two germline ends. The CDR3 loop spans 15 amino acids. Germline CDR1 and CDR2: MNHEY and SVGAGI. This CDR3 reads CASRDQGSKSTEAFF. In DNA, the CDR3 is TGTGCCAGCAGAGATCAGGGGTCCAAGTCCACTGAAGCTTTCTTT.